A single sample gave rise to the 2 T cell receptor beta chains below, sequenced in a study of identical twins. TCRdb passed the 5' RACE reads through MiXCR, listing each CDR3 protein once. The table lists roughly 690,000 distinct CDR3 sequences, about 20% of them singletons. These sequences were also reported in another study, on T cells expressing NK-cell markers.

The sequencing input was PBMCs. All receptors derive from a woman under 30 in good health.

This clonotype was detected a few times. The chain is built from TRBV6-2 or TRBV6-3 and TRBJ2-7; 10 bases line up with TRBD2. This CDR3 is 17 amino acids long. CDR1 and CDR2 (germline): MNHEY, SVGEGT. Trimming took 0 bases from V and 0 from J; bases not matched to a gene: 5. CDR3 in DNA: TGTGCCAGCAGTTACTCTTCTACTAGCGGGGCCTCCTACGAGCAGTACTTC. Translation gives CASSYSSTSGASYEQYF.

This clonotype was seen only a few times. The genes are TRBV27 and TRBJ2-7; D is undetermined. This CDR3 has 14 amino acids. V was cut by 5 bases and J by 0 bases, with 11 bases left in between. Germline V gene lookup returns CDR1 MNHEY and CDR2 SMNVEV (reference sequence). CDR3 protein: CASSQSRDSYEQYF. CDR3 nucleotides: TGTGCCAGCAGTCAATCTAGAGACTCCTACGAGCAGTACTTC.